The clone carrying this TCR beta chain was seen ten or more times. The antigen is not known. TCR alpha and TCR beta cDNA libraries carrying sample barcodes and UMIs came from 5'RACE with constant-segment primers. Each CDR3 protein gets one entry after TCRdb re-called the 5' RACE reads with MiXCR. The repertoire holds about 470,000 distinct CDR3 sequences, with over 15% as singletons. The data were obtained in a study of T-cell memory formation after mild COVID-19. Whole-study context: Largely, TCR clusters stayed within a single donor.

Trimming took 3 bases from V and 3 from J, leaving 7 bases between them. CDR3 size: 13 residues. Study-level points and caveats: CD4+ bias marked clones expanding day 15 to 37, unlike balanced contracting clones. Pre-infection memory held some responding clones, suggesting pre-existing cross-reactive T cells responded.

The chain links TRBV12-3 or TRBV12-4 to TRBJ2-3; possibly TRBD2 for D (5 bases). The source of this sequence is an adult woman who had mild COVID-19 (a few samples of this study predate the infection). Cell type and time point are not known. The specimen was PBMCs or a T cell subset sorted from them (not recorded which). The CDR3 here is CASSLEETDTQYF. The CDR3 nucleotides read TGTGCCAGCAGTTTGGAGGAAACAGATACGCAGTATTTT.